Described below is a single T cell receptor beta chain sequence and its context. The antigen remains unidentified. Germline lookup yields CDR1 MGHRA and CDR2 YSYEKL. Trimming removed 3 bases at V and 4 bases at J, with 18 bases between. This CDR3 is 16 amino acids long. The source of the sample is a study of identical twins. A universal primer site was added by template switching, and unique molecular identifiers were carried by the cDNA. A single record per CDR3 protein comes from TCRdb applying MiXCR to the 5' RACE reads. The sample holds some 1,600,000 distinct CDR3 sequences, around 29% seen once. General observations from the study: With beta out-of-frame sequences, excess sharing by twins was weaker. Instead of following the same donors, the conclusions were based on cross-sectional statistical analysis.

The genes are TRBV4-1 and TRBJ1-1; D possibly corresponds to TRBD1 (6 bases). The TCR was taken from a newborn girl in good health. The specimen sequenced was cord blood. In nucleotides, the CDR3 is TGCGCCAGCAGCCACGAGCGGGGGGCGCCGGGCACTGAAGCTTTCTTT. It is translated as CASSHERGAPGTEAFF.